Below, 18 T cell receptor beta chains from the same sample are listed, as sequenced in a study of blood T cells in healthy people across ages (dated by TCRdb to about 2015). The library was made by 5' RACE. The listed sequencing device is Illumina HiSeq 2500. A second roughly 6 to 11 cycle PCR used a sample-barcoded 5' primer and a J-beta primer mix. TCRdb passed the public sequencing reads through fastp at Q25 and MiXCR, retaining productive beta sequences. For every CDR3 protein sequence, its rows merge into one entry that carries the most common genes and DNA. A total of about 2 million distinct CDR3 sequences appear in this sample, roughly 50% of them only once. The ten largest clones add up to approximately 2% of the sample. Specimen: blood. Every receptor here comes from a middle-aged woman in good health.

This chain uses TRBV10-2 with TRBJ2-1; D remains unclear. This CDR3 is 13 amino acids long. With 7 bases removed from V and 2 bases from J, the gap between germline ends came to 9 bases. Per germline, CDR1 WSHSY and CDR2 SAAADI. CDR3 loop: CASNEDPYNEQFF. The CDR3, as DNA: TGCGCCAGCAACGAAGACCCCTACAATGAGCAGTTCTTC.

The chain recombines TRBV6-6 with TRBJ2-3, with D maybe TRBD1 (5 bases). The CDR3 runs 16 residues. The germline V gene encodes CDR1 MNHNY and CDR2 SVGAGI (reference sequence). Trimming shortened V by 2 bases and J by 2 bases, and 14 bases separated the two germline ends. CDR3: CASSYPRTPNTDTQYF. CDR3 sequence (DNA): TGTGCCAGCAGTTACCCAAGGACACCGAACACAGATACGCAGTATTTT.

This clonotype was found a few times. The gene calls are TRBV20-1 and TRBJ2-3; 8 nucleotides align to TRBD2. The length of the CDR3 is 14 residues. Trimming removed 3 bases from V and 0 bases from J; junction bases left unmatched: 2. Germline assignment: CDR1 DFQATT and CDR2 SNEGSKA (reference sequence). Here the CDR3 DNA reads TGCAGTGCTAGTTCTAGCGGGAGCACAGATACGCAGTATTTT. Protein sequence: CSASSSGSTDTQYF.

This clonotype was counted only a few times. The CDR3 DNA reads as TGTGCCAGCAGCCCGTTCTCGGGGGGGGTCTCGAATACGCAGTATTTT. This encodes CASSPFSGGVSNTQYF. J is TRBJ2-3 and V is TRBV6-5, with 8 bases fitting TRBD2. The CDR3 length is 16 residues. Germline V gene data show CDR1 as MNHEY and CDR2 as SVGAGI. With 6 bases clipped from V and 7 bases from J, the junction kept 15 bases outside the gene matches.

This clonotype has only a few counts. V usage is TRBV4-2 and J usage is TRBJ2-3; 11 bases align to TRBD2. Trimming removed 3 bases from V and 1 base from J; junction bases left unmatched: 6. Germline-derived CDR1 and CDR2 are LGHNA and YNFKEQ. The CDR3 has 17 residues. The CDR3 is CASSHDELAGGTDTQYF. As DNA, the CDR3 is TGTGCCAGCAGCCACGATGAACTAGCGGGGGGCACAGATACGCAGTATTTT.

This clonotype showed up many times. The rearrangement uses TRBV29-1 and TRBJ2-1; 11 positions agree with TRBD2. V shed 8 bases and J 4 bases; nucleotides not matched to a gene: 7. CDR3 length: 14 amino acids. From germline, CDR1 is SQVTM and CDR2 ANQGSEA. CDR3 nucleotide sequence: TGCAGCATTCCCGGGACTAGCGGATACAATGAGCAGTTCTTC. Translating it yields CSIPGTSGYNEQFF.

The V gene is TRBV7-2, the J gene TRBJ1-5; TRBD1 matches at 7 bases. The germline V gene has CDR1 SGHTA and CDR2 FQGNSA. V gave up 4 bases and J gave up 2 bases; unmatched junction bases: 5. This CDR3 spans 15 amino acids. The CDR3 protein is CASSSRDSRNQPQHF. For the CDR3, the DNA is TGTGCCAGCAGCTCAAGGGACAGCCGCAATCAGCCCCAGCATTTT.

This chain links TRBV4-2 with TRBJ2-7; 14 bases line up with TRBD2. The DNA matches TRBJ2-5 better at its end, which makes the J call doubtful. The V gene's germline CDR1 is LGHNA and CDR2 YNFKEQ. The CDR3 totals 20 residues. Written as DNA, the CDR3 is TGTGCCAGCAGCCGAAAGAGCCCGACTAGCGGGGGGGCCAGATTCGAGACCCAGTACTTC. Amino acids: CASSRKSPTSGGARFETQYF.

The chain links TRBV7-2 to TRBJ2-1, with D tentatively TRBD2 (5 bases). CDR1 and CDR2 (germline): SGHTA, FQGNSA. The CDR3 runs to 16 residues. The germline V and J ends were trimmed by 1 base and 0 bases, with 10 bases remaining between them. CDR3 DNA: TGTGCCAGCAGCTTAGGGTCGGGGTTCTCCTACAATGAGCAGTTCTTC. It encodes CASSLGSGFSYNEQFF.

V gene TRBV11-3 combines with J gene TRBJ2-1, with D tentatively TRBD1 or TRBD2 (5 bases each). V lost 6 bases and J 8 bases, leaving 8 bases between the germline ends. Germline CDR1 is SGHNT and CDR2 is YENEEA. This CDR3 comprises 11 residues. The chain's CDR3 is CASRGDDEQFF. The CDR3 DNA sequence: TGTGCCAGCAGGGGGGACGATGAGCAGTTCTTC.

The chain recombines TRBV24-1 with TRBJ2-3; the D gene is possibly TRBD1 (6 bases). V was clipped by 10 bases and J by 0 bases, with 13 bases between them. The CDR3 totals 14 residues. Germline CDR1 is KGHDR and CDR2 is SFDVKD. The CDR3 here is CATQGPPSTDTQYF. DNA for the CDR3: TGTGCCACTCAGGGGCCCCCTAGCACAGATACGCAGTATTTT.

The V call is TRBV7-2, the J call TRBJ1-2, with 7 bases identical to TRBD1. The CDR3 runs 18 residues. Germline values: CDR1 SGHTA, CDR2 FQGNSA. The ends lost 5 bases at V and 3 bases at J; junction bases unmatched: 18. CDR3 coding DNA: TGTGCCAGCAGCCCCCTTTCCCCGGGACAGAGATTATACTATGGCTACACCTTC. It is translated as CASSPLSPGQRLYYGYTF.

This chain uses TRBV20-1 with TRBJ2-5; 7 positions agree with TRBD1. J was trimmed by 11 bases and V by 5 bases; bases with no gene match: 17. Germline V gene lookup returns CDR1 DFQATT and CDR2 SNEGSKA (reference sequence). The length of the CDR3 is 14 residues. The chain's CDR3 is CSAGHDRAPGEQYF. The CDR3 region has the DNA TGCAGTGCTGGCCATGACAGGGCACCCGGAGAGCAGTACTTC.

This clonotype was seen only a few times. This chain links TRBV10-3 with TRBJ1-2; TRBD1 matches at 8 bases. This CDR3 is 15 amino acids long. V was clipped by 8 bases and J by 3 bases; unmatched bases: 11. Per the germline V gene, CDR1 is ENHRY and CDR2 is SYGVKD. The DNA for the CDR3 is TGTGCCATCGGGACAGGTCCTTACGTCCACTATGGCTACACCTTC. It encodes CAIGTGPYVHYGYTF.

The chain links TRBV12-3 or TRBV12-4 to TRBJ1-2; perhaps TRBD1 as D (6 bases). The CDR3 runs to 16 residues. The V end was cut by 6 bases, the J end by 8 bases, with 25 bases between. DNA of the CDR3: TGTGCCAGCAGGGCCCGGGGGGGCTACCATTTGGGAGGCTACACCTTC. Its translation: CASRARGGYHLGGYTF.

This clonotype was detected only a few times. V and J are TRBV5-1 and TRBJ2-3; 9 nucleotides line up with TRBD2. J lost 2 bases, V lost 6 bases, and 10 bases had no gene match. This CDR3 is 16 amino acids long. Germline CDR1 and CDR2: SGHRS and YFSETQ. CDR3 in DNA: TGCGCCAGCATTTCGGATAGCGGGGGTCTCACAGATACGCAGTATTTT. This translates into CASISDSGGLTDTQYF.

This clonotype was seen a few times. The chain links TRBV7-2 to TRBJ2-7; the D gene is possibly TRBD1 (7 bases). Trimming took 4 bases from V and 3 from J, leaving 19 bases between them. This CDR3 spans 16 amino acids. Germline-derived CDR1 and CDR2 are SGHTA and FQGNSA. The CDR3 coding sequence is TGTGCCAGCAGCTACAACATCGCGGGACAGAACTACGAGCAGTACTTC. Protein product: CASSYNIAGQNYEQYF.

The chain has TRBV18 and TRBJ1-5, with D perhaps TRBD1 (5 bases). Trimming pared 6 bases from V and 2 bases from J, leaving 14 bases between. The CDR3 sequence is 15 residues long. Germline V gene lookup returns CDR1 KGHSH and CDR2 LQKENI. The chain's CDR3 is CASSRDQTGNQPQHF. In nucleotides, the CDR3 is TGTGCCAGCTCCCGGGACCAGACGGGCAATCAGCCCCAGCATTTT. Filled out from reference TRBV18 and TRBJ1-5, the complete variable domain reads NAGVMQNPRHLVRRRGQEARLRCSPMKGHSHVYWYRQLPEEGLKFMVYLQKENIIDESGMPKERFSAEFPKEGPSILRIQQVVRGDSAAYFCASSRDQTGNQPQHFGDGTRLSIL.